The 11 T cell receptor beta chains below were found in one sample sequenced in a study of OX40 agonist ivuxolimab in advanced cancers. Profiled with immunoSEQ multiplex PCR; TCRdb holds only in-frame clones, not every one. The top ten clones hold roughly 15% of a sample with about 35,000 clones, roughly 80% of them seen once. Specimen: CD4+ or CD8+ T cells sorted from blood, collected in a trial of the OX40 agonist ivuxolimab. The source is an adult with an advanced solid tumor such as melanoma, head and neck, liver or kidney cancer.

This chain links TRBV7-2 with TRBJ2-2; no reliable D call. This CDR3 comprises 11 residues. CDR1 and CDR2 (germline): SGHTA, FQGNSA. With 2 bases removed from V and 8 bases from J, the gap between germline ends came to 3 bases. For the CDR3, the DNA is TGTGCCAGCAGCTTACCTGGGGAGCTGTTTTTT. Protein product: CASSLPGELFF.

The chain employs TRBV12-5 and TRBJ2-5; 8 nucleotides line up with TRBD1. The CDR3 consists of 14 residues. Germline V lookup: CDR1 LGHNT, CDR2 FRNRAP. Losses at the gene ends were 1 base for V and 4 bases for J; bases not matched to a gene: 2. The CDR3 DNA sequence: TGTGCTAGTGGTTTGGCAGGGGGCCGAGAGACCCAGTACTTC. Encoded protein: CASGLAGGRETQYF.

V usage is TRBV18 and J usage is TRBJ2-7; D not certain. The CDR3 totals 14 residues. Per germline, CDR1 KGHSH and CDR2 LQKENI. Trimming shortened V by 3 bases and J by 6 bases, and 15 bases separated the two germline ends. The CDR3 DNA is TGTGCCAGCTCACCGCAGAAGGGTAGGTCCGAGCAGTACTTC. Protein sequence: CASSPQKGRSEQYF.

The chain uses TRBV14 and TRBJ2-5; 9 bases line up with TRBD2. Germline V gives CDR1 SGHDN, CDR2 FVKESK. The CDR3 extends over 16 amino acids. V gave up 0 bases and J gave up 1 base; unmatched junction bases: 3. The DNA of the CDR3 is TGTGCCAGCAGCCAAGACCTAGCGGGGATCCAAGAGACCCAGTACTTC. It codes for CASSQDLAGIQETQYF.

CDR3 amino acids: CASSLSLLGVGSYNEQFF. In DNA form, the CDR3 reads TGTGCCAGCAGTTTAAGCCTCCTGGGGGTGGGCTCCTACAATGAGCAGTTCTTC. The chain couples TRBV27 to TRBJ2-1; tentatively, D is TRBD1 or TRBD2 (5 bases each). V lost 2 bases and J lost 0, with 17 bases in between. The CDR3 sequence is 18 residues long. From germline, CDR1 is MNHEY and CDR2 SMNVEV (reference sequence).

The genes are TRBV10-3 and TRBJ2-1, with D perhaps being TRBD1 or TRBD2 (5 bases each). V shed 7 bases and J shed 4 bases, with 17 bases lying between them. The CDR3 extends over 15 amino acids. Germline V gene sequence: CDR1 ENHRY, CDR2 SYGVKD. This CDR3 reads CAIKQDGGSYNEQFF. CDR3 nucleotide sequence: TGTGCCATCAAACAAGATGGGGGTTCGTACAATGAGCAGTTCTTC.

This clone was counted only a few times. The CDR3 DNA sequence: TGTGCCAGCAGTGCACAGGGAAGAAATTCACCCCTCCACTTT. Translating gives CASSAQGRNSPLHF. The chain joins TRBV2 to TRBJ1-6; D is possibly TRBD1 (6 bases). This CDR3 is built from 14 residues. Germline lookup yields CDR1 SNHLY and CDR2 FYNNEI. Trimming removed 4 bases from V and 7 bases from J, with 11 bases in between.

V usage is TRBV7-9 and J usage is TRBJ2-7; D could derive from TRBD1 or TRBD2 (5 bases each). The CDR3 contains 14 residues. V lost 4 bases, J lost 5 bases, and 15 bases lay in between. CDR1 is SEHNR and CDR2 is FQNEAQ in the germline V gene (reference sequence). The CDR3 DNA reads as TGTGCCAGCAGCTATGGGACCTACGGCAACGAGCAGTACTTC. This encodes CASSYGTYGNEQYF.

The chain carries TRBV7-2 and TRBJ2-1; D assignment may be TRBD1 or TRBD2 (5 bases each). The CDR3 runs to 15 residues. V gave up 6 bases and J gave up 3 bases, with 15 bases separating them. Germline loops: CDR1 SGHTA, CDR2 FQGNSA. The CDR3 loop reads CASRPGQGNYNEQFF. Here the CDR3 DNA reads TGTGCCAGCAGACCGGGGCAGGGAAACTACAATGAGCAGTTCTTC.

The chain couples TRBV4-1 to TRBJ2-3; a weak D match, TRBD2 (6 bases). Germline V CDR1 and CDR2: MGHRA, YSYEKL. The CDR3 is 18 residues long. The V gene lost 2 bases and the J gene lost 2 bases, with 20 bases spanning the gap. The CDR3 bases are TGCGCCAGCAGCCAAAAACTAGCCGCTGGTAGTTTCACAGATACGCAGTATTTT. As protein: CASSQKLAAGSFTDTQYF.

The chain combines TRBV5-1 with TRBJ2-2; D not certain. This CDR3 is built from 15 residues. V gave up 3 bases and J gave up 1 base, with 10 bases separating them. Germline CDR1 is SGHRS and CDR2 is YFSETQ. CDR3 in DNA: TGCGCCAGCAGCTATGACGCAATGAACACCGGGGAGCTGTTTTTT. Translation: CASSYDAMNTGELFF.